A single sample gave rise to the 26 T cell receptor beta chains below, sequenced in a study of cytomegalovirus exposure and HLA in healthy donors. The PCR ran on 60 Vbeta and 13 Jbeta primers. Libraries were prepared by immunoSEQ multiplex PCR; TCRdb keeps only in-frame clonotypes and omits some of them. The sample lists about 200,000 clones, 70% to 80% seen once, with 4.4% in the top ten. The specimen sequenced was PBMCs. These receptor sequences come from a woman aged 25-40 years in good health and CMV-seropositive.

The rearrangement links TRBV27 to TRBJ1-4; 9 bases agree with TRBD1. The CDR3 runs to 16 residues. V lost 5 bases to trimming and J lost 0 bases; unmatched junction nucleotides: 4. In germline, CDR1 is MNHEY, CDR2 SMNVEV (reference sequence). The CDR3 nucleotides are TGTGCCAGCAGTCCACAGGGGGCGGCAACTAATGAAAAACTGTTTTTT. It codes for CASSPQGAATNEKLFF.

The gene calls are TRBV9 and TRBJ2-1; 9 bases match TRBD2. Germline-derived CDR1 and CDR2 are SGDLS and YYNGEE. Germline trimming cut 4 bases from V and 5 bases from J; bases unmatched to any gene: 10. The CDR3 runs 16 residues. CDR3: CASSPSSGGSNNEQFF. The CDR3 DNA reads TGTGCCAGCAGCCCGAGTAGCGGGGGATCTAACAATGAGCAGTTCTTC.

Worth noting for this clone: This likely traces to a read error, being one base from a far larger clone. Other DNA sequences in the sample encode the same CDR3. This sequence joins TRBV5-4 and TRBJ2-2; D gene ambiguous. This CDR3 contains 18 residues. The germline V gene has CDR1 SGHNT and CDR2 YYREEE (reference sequence). The V end was cut by 4 bases, the J end by 2 bases, with 21 bases between. The CDR3 DNA is TGTGCCAGCAGCCATCCTACGGGTCCCCAGAGTAACACCGGGGAGCTGTTTTTT. Translating gives CASSHPTGPQSNTGELFF.

This chain joins TRBV4-2 and TRBJ2-3; D tentatively fits TRBD1 or TRBD2 (5 bases each). The CDR3 length is 15 residues. The V gene's germline CDR1 is LGHNA and CDR2 YNFKEQ. V lost 4 bases and J lost 2, with 13 bases in between. This chain's CDR3 is CASSREGRITDTQYF. CDR3 nucleotide sequence: TGTGCCAGCAGCCGAGAGGGGCGCATCACAGATACGCAGTATTTT.

The rearrangement uses TRBV29-1 and TRBJ2-7, with TRBD1 identical over 11 bases. Per the germline V gene, CDR1 is SQVTM and CDR2 is ANQGSEA. There are 14 residues in the CDR3. V lost 4 bases to trimming and J lost 6 bases; unmatched junction nucleotides: 8. CDR3 nucleotides: TGCAGCGTTGCATACGGGACAGGGGGACGCGAGCAGTACTTC. Its protein product is CSVAYGTGGREQYF.

V usage is TRBV10-3 and J usage is TRBJ2-7, with 10 bases aligning to TRBD1. The CDR3 consists of 14 residues. Germline V gives CDR1 ENHRY, CDR2 SYGVKD. V lost 6 bases and J lost 2; bases outside the gene matches: 4. DNA for the CDR3: TGTGCCATCAGGGGACAGGGGCTAACCTACGAGCAGTACTTC. Protein product: CAIRGQGLTYEQYF.

The chain recombines TRBV27 with TRBJ2-5; 12 bases line up with TRBD1. This CDR3 is built from 16 residues. Germline CDR1 and CDR2: MNHEY and SMNVEV (reference sequence). The trim removed 4 bases at V and 4 bases at J, leaving 7 bases unmatched. DNA of the CDR3: TGTGCCAGCAGTTCACCCCGGGACAGGGGGCGAGAGACCCAGTACTTC. Its translation: CASSSPRDRGRETQYF.

This clone appeared a few times. This chain uses TRBV5-1 with TRBJ2-1, with 14 bases fitting TRBD2. Germline values: CDR1 SGHRS, CDR2 YFSETQ. CDR3 length equals 19 residues. After removal of 3 bases from V and 2 bases from J, the junction contained 10 bases not matched to a gene. The CDR3, as DNA: TGCGCCAGCAGCTCCGCCGGGACTAGCGGGGGCAATCCCTACAATGAGCAGTTCTTC. Residues: CASSSAGTSGGNPYNEQFF.

The chain uses TRBV7-8 and TRBJ1-1; 7 nucleotides match TRBD1. Trimming removed 5 bases from V and 11 bases from J; junction bases left unmatched: 8. Per germline, CDR1 SGHVS and CDR2 FQNEAQ. The CDR3 loop spans 12 amino acids. The CDR3 region has the DNA TGTGCCAGCAGCACCAGGGGGGTTAAGGCTTTCTTT. It is translated as CASSTRGVKAFF. Together with reference TRBV7-8 and TRBJ1-1, the CDR3 gives the full variable domain: GAGVSQSPRYKVAKRGQDVALRCDPISGHVSLFWYQQALGQGPEFLTYFQNEAQLDKSGLPSDRFFAERPEGSVSTLKIQRTQQEDSAVYLCASSTRGVKAFFGQGTRLTVV.

This chain connects TRBV6-5 to TRBJ1-5; D perhaps matches TRBD1 (5 bases). There are 14 residues in the CDR3. Germline V gives CDR1 MNHEY, CDR2 SVGAGI. Trimming left V 2 bases short and J 2 bases short, with 7 bases between. Here the CDR3 reads CASSYTQGNQPQHF. DNA of the CDR3: TGTGCCAGCAGTTACACACAGGGCAATCAGCCCCAGCATTTT.

The chain combines TRBV5-1 with TRBJ1-2; a weak D match, TRBD1 (5 bases). With 5 bases removed from V and 10 bases from J, the gap between germline ends came to 24 bases. CDR1 and CDR2 (germline): SGHRS, YFSETQ. The CDR3 totals 15 residues. The CDR3 loop reads CASRPRPDMGISYTF. CDR3 bases: TGCGCCAGCAGACCGAGACCGGACATGGGGATATCCTACACCTTC.

Turning to this clone: The same CDR3 also results from other DNA sequences found in this sample. The genes are TRBV4-1 and TRBJ1-1; D remains unclear. Germline CDR1 reads MGHRA; CDR2 reads YSYEKL. Trimming cost V 1 base and J 0 bases, with 6 bases left between them. The length of the CDR3 is 14 residues. CDR3 DNA: TGCGCCAGCAGCCAAGGACTGATGAACACTGAAGCTTTCTTT. It encodes CASSQGLMNTEAFF.

The genes are TRBV7-9 and TRBJ2-7; 8 bases match TRBD2. Losses at the gene ends were 4 bases for V and 6 bases for J; bases not matched to a gene: 11. In germline, CDR1 is SEHNR, CDR2 FQNEAQ (reference sequence). This CDR3 spans 15 amino acids. In nucleotides, the CDR3 is TGTGCCAGCAGCTCACTACCGGGGGGGAGGTCCGAGCAGTACTTC. Protein sequence: CASSSLPGGRSEQYF.

This rearrangement joins TRBV10-1 to TRBJ2-2, with no clear D. The CDR3 contains 13 residues. Germline lookup yields CDR1 WNHNN and CDR2 SYGVQD (reference sequence). V was shortened by 3 bases and J by 4 bases, with 6 bases between the two germline ends. CDR3 amino acids: CASSDSGTGELFF. The CDR3 nucleotides are TGCGCCAGCAGTGATTCGGGCACCGGGGAGCTGTTTTTT.

This chain connects TRBV6-5 to TRBJ1-2; D is undetermined. Germline values: CDR1 MNHEY, CDR2 SVGAGI. V dropped 7 bases and J dropped 5 bases, with 14 bases sitting between them. This CDR3 comprises 13 residues. The CDR3 coding sequence is TGTGCCAGCACCTTAGCTCTTGGGTATGGCTACACCTTC. Translating it yields CASTLALGYGYTF.

The chain couples TRBV7-2 to TRBJ2-3; TRBD1 might be the D (6 bases). The germline V gene encodes CDR1 SGHTA and CDR2 FQGNSA. This CDR3 contains 13 residues. With 8 bases removed from V and 6 bases from J, the gap between germline ends came to 15 bases. This CDR3 is CASGSGVADTQYF. In nucleotides, the CDR3 is TGTGCCAGCGGATCAGGGGTGGCGGATACGCAGTATTTT.

This clone was counted a few times. The V and J genes are TRBV6-5 and TRBJ2-1; perhaps TRBD2 as D (7 bases). This CDR3 spans 14 amino acids. Trimming took off 7 bases at V and 7 bases at J, with 17 bases between the two ends. Germline V gene sequence: CDR1 MNHEY, CDR2 SVGAGI. The CDR3 DNA follows: TGTGCCAGCACCGTAGGGGGGGCCTGGAATGAGCAGTTCTTC. It is translated as CASTVGGAWNEQFF.

The chain couples TRBV21-1 to TRBJ2-7; TRBD2 reflects the table's D call only, with no check against the DNA. TRBV21-1 has pseudogene status. The CDR3 is 15 amino acids. CDR3 nucleotide sequence: TGTGCCAGCAGCAATAGGCCGATTCTAGACTACGAGCAGTACTTC. Amino acid sequence: CASSNRPILDYEQYF.

The chain combines TRBV29-1 with TRBJ2-5; the match to TRBD1 covers 10 bases. The CDR3 has 14 amino acids. Germline-derived CDR1 and CDR2 are SQVTM and ANQGSEA. V lost 5 bases to trimming and J lost 5 bases; unmatched junction nucleotides: 8. The CDR3 DNA follows: TGCAGCGTTCCTTCCGGACAGGGGGACGAGACCCAGTACTTC. Translating gives CSVPSGQGDETQYF.

V is TRBV19 and J is TRBJ2-7, with 7 nucleotides matching TRBD1. The CDR3 totals 15 residues. V lost 6 bases, J lost 0 bases, and 8 bases stayed unmatched. Germline assignment: CDR1 LNHDA and CDR2 SQIVND (reference sequence). CDR3 coding DNA: TGTGCCAGTAGCCCCCGTCGGGACAGCTCCTACGAGCAGTACTTC. Its protein product is CASSPRRDSSYEQYF.

This chain uses TRBV12-5 with TRBJ2-7; a possible D gene is TRBD1 (5 bases). The CDR3 length is 14 residues. CDR1 is LGHNT, CDR2 FRNRAP, per germline. The germline V and J ends were trimmed by 5 bases and 7 bases, with 18 bases remaining between them. The CDR3 region has the DNA TGTGCTAGTGGTGCCGCTTTGACAGTCGGGGAGCAGTACTTC. It specifies CASGAALTVGEQYF.

The chain carries TRBV4-1 and TRBJ2-5; weak D call: TRBD2 (6 bases). In germline, CDR1 is MGHRA, CDR2 YSYEKL. V lost 1 base to trimming and J lost 1 base, with 7 bases between them. The CDR3 is 14 residues long. In nucleotides, the CDR3 is TGCGCCAGCAGCCAAGGGAGGGCCCAAGAGACCCAGTACTTC. Its translation: CASSQGRAQETQYF.

This chain uses TRBV11-3 with TRBJ2-5; 10 positions agree with TRBD2. This CDR3 region has 14 residues. The germline CDR1 and CDR2 sequences are SGHNT and YENEEA. V was pared by 7 bases and J by 5 bases, with 7 bases of the junction left unmatched. As DNA, the CDR3 is TGTGCCAGCACAAGCGGGAGGGCCCGGGAGACCCAGTACTTC. Translation: CASTSGRARETQYF.

The rearrangement joins TRBV10-2 to TRBJ2-3; TRBD2 aligns across 8 bases. The CDR3 has 18 residues. Looked up from germline, CDR1 is WSHSY and CDR2 is SAAADI. V shed 4 bases, J shed 1 base, and the junction held 13 bases outside the gene matches. CDR3 protein: CASSVLPTPGGGTDTQYF. CDR3 bases: TGCGCCAGCAGTGTTCTACCTACACCGGGAGGGGGCACAGATACGCAGTATTTT.

The chain employs TRBV7-6 and TRBJ1-6, with 7 bases matching TRBD1. Germline trimming cut 4 bases from V and 10 bases from J; bases unmatched to any gene: 1. The CDR3 runs to 12 residues. In germline, CDR1 is SGHVS, CDR2 FNYEAQ. In DNA, the CDR3 is TGTGCCAGCAGCTCAGGGGGGTCACCCCTCCACTTT. Protein product: CASSSGGSPLHF.

The rearrangement uses TRBV9 and TRBJ2-7, with D possibly TRBD2 on 6 matching bases. The CDR3 is made up of 13 amino acids. V dropped 0 bases and J dropped 6 bases, with 10 bases sitting between them. Germline CDR1 reads SGDLS; CDR2 reads YYNGEE. CDR3 sequence: CASSVASGVEQYF. As DNA, the CDR3 is TGTGCCAGCAGCGTAGCTTCGGGGGTCGAGCAGTACTTC.